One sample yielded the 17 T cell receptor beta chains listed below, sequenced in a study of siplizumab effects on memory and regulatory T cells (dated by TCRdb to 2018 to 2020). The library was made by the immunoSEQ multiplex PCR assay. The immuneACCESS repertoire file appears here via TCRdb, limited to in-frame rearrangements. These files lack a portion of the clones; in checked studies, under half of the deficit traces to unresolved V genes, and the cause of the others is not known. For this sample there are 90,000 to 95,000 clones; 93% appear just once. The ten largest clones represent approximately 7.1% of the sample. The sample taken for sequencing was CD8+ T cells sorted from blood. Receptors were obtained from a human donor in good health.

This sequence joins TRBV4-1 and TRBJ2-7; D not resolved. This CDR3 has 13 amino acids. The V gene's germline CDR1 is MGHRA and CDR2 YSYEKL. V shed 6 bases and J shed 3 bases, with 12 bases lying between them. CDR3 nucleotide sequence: TGCGCCAGCAGTCTGGCGAGAGACTACGAGCAGTACTTC. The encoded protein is CASSLARDYEQYF.

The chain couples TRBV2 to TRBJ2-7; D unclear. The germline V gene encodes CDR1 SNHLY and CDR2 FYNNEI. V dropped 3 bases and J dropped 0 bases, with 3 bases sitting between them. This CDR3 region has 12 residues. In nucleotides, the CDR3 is TGTGCCAGCAGTGACGGCTCCTACGAGCAGTACTTC. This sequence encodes CASSDGSYEQYF.

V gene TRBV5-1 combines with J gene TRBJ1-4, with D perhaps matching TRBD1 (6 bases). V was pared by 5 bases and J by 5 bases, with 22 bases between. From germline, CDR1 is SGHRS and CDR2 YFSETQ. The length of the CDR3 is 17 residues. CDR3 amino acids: CASRRGGLSGENEKLFF. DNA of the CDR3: TGCGCCAGCAGGAGAGGGGGACTTTCAGGGGAGAATGAAAAACTGTTTTTT. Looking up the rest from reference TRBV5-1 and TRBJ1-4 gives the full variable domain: KAGVTQTPRYLIKTRGQQVTLSCSPISGHRSVSWYQQTPGQGLQFLFEYFSETQRNKGNFPGRFSGRQFSNSRSEMNVSTLELGDSALYLCASRRGGLSGENEKLFFGSGTQLSVL.

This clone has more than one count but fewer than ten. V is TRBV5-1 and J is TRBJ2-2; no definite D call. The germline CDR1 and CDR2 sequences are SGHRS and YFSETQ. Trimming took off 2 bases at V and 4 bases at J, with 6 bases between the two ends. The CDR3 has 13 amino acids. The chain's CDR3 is CASSLGSTGELFF. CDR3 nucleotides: TGCGCCAGCAGCTTAGGGTCCACCGGGGAGCTGTTTTTT.

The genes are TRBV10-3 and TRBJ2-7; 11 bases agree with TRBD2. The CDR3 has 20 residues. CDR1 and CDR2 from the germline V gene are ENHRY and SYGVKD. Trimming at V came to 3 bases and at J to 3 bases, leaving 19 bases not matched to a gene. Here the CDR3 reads CAISDPDSSGRPRGRYEQYF. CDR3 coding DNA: TGTGCCATCAGTGATCCCGACTCTAGCGGGAGGCCCCGGGGTCGCTACGAGCAGTACTTC.

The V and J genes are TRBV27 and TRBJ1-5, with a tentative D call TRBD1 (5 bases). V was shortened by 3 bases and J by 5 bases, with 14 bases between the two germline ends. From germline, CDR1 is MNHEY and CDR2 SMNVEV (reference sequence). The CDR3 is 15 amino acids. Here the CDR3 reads CASSFKGIMDQPQHF. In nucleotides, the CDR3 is TGTGCCAGCAGTTTCAAGGGGATCATGGATCAGCCCCAGCATTTT.

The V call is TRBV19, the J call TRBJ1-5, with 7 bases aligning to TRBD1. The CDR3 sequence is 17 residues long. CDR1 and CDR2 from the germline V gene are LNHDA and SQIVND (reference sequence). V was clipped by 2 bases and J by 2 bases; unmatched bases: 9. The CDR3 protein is CASSIHSGGQGNQPQHF. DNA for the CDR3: TGTGCCAGTAGTATACATTCCGGTGGACAGGGCAATCAGCCCCAGCATTTT.

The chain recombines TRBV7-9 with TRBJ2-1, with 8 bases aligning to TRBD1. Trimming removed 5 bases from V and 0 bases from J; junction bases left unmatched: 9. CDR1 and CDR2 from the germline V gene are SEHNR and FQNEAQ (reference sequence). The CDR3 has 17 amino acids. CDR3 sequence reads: CASSTAGGPSSYNEQFF. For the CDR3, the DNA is TGTGCCAGCAGCACCGCAGGGGGCCCTAGCTCCTACAATGAGCAGTTCTTC.

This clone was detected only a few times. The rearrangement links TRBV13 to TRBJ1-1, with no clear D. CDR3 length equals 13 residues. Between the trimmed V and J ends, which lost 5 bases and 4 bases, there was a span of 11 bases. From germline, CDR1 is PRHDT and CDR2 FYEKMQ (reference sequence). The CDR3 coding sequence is TGTGCCAGCAGCCTCCCCGGGGTCACTGAAGCTTTCTTT. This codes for CASSLPGVTEAFF.

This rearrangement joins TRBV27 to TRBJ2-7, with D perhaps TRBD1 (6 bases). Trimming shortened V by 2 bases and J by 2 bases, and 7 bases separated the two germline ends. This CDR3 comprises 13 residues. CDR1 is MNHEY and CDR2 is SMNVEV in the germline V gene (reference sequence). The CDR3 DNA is TGTGCCAGCAGTTTACGACAGGCCTACGAGCAGTACTTC. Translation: CASSLRQAYEQYF.

CDR3 sequence (DNA): TGTGCCAGCAGCGCTGAGGGACTAGCGGGGGTCAATGAGCAGTTCTTC. Translated: CASSAEGLAGVNEQFF. The chain links TRBV13 to TRBJ2-1; 14 nucleotides line up with TRBD2. Looked up from germline, CDR1 is PRHDT and CDR2 is FYEKMQ (reference sequence). The CDR3 sequence is 16 residues long. J was trimmed by 6 bases and V by 5 bases; bases with no gene match: 6.

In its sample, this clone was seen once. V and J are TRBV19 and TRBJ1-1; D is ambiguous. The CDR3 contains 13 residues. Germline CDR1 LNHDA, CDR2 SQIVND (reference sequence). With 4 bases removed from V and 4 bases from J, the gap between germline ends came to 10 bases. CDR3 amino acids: CASSTGIGTEAFF. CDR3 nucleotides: TGTGCCAGTAGTACGGGAATAGGCACTGAAGCTTTCTTT.

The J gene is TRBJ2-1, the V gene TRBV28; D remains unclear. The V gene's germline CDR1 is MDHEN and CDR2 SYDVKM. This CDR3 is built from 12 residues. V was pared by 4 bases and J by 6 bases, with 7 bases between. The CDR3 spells CASSSGRNEQFF. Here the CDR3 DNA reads TGTGCCAGCAGTTCCGGACGCAATGAGCAGTTCTTC.

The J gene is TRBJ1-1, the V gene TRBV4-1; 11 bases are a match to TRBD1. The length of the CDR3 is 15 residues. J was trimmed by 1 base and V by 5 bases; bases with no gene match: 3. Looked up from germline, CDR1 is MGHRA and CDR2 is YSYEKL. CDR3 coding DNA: TGCGCCAGCAGCACCGGACAGGGGGCGAACACTGAAGCTTTCTTT. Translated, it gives CASSTGQGANTEAFF.

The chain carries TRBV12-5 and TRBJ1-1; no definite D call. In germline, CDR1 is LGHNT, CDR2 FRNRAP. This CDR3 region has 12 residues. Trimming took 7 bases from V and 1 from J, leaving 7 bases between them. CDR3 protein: CASVLQNTEAFF. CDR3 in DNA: TGTGCTAGTGTCCTACAGAACACTGAAGCTTTCTTT.

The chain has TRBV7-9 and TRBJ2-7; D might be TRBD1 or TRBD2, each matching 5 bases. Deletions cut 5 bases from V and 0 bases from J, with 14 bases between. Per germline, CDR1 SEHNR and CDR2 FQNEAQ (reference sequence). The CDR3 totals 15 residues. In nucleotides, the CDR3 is TGTGCCAGCAGCGACCGGGACCCGAGCTCCTACGAGCAGTACTTC. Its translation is CASSDRDPSSYEQYF.

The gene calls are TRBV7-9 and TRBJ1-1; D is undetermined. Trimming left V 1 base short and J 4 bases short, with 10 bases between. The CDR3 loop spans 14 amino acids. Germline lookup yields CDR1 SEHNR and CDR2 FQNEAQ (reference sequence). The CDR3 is CASSLVGIGTEAFF. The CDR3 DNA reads TGTGCCAGCAGCTTAGTGGGTATCGGCACTGAAGCTTTCTTT.